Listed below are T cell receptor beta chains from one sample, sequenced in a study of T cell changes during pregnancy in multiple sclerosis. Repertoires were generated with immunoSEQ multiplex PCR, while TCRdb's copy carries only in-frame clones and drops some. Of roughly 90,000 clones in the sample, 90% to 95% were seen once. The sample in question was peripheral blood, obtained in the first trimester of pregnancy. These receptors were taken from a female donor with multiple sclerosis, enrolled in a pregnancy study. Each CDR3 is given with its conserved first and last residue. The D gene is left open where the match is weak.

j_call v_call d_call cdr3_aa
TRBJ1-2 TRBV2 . CASSVRGMVGYTF
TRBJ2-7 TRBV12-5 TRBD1 CASGLGTVNSYEQYF
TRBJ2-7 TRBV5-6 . CASSSAPDTGYEQYF
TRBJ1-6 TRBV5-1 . CASSLEGNSPLHF
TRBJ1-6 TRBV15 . CATSRDPRRAPLHF
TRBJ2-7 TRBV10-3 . CAITPESGDLYEQYF
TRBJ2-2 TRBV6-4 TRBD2 CASSGLADAGELFF
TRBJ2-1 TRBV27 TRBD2 CASVTSGSNEQFF
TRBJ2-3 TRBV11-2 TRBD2 CASSLGLAGDTDTQYF
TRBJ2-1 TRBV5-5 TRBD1 CASSPRGTGIYNEQFF
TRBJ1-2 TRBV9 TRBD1 CASSNPGTGGVYGYTF
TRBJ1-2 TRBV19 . CASSIAAGSNYGYTF
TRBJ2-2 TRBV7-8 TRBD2 CASSLTNNELAGFVPGELFF
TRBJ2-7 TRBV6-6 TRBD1 CASSGQGGVSYEQYF
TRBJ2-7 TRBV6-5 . CASSYSAADEQYF
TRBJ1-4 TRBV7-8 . CASSLDVRGNINEKLFF
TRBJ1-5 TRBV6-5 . CASIGGVNQPQHF
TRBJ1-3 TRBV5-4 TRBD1 CASSRGQPSGNTIYF
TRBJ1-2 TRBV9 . CARELFVSLGYTF
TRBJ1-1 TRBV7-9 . CASSFNNEAFF
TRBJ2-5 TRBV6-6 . CASSPGHPAHETQYF
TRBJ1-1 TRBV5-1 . CASRTPAATEAFF
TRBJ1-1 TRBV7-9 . CASRPPADTEAFF
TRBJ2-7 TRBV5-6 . CASSSTDSYEQYF
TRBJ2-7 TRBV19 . CASSIEGSSYEQYF
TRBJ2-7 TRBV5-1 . CASSLWLAVNRRYEQYF
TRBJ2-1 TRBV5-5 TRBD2 CASSFVGGGHNEQFF
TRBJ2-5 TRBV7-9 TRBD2 CASSLSALAGVKETQYF
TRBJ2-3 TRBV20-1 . CSAVLRTQYF
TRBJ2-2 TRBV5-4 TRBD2 CASSLGTSGGLTGELFF
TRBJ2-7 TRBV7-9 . CASSRVRTYEQYF
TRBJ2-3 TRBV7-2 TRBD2 CASSRTSGGGTDTQYF
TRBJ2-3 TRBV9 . CASSGPSDTQYF
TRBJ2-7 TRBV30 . CAWSVRGGDYEQYF
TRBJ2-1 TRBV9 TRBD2 CASSAGGLAGVWSEQFF
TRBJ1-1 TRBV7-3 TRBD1 CASSLGQGARTEAFF
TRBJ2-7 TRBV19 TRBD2 CASSAASGEYDEQYF
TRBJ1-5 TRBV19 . CASSIDRLGSQPQHF
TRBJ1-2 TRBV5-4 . CASSLDGSTINYGYTF
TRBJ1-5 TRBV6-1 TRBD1 CASSAQGGNQPQHF
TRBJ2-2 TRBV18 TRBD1 CASSQGQVNTGELFF
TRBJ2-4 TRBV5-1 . CASSLLDREGDIQYF
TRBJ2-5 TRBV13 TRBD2 CASRAGGPQETQYF
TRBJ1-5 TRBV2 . CASRGARGNQPQHF
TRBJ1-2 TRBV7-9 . CASGTYSNEGYTF
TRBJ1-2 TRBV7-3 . CASSLRENYGYTF
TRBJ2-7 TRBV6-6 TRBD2 CASSYPTSGARYEQYF
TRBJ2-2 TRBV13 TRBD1 CASSAGQGVPGELFF
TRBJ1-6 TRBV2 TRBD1 CASNEGAGTAYNSPLHF
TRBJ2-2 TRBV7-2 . CASSLGARGDGELFF
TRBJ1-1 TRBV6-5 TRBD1 CASGDDRDSTEAFF
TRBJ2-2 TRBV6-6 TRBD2 CASAGLGTSGELFF
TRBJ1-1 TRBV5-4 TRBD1 CASSVTGDGTEAFF
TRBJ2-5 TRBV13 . CASSLQGAETQYF
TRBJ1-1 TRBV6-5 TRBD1 CASSNRGLNTEAFF
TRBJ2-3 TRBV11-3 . CASSLDGGSSDTQYF
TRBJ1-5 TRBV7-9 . CASSQDSSNQPQHF
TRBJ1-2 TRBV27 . CASSDRHGYTF
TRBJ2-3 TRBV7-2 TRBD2 CASSLPPRGVGTDTQYF
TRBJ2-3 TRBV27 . CASSRAWGGGNTQYF